The clone carrying this T cell receptor beta chain was seen ten or more times. This sample was included in a study of T-cell reconstitution after alpha-beta-depleted transplantation in children. TCRbeta library preparation incorporated unique molecular identifiers. TCRdb independently ran MiXCR on the PCR reads; one entry per CDR3 protein. This sample yields approximately 250,000 distinct CDR3 sequences, of which 9% to 10% are seen a single time; about 4.9% belongs to the top ten. Germline V gene sequence: CDR1 MNHEY, CDR2 SVGAGI. This CDR3 has 14 residues. The V end lost 4 bases, the J end lost 6 bases, and 14 bases lay between the germline ends.

This material consisted of PBMCs from the stem cell graft donor, taken from the stem cell graft. The receptor was derived from a human donor who donated a stem cell graft to a child with SCID. The rearrangement links TRBV6-5 to TRBJ2-3, with D perhaps matching TRBD2 (6 bases). The chain's CDR3 is CASSSRPRGDTQYF. The CDR3 DNA sequence: TGTGCCAGCAGTTCTAGACCTCGGGGGGATACGCAGTATTTT.